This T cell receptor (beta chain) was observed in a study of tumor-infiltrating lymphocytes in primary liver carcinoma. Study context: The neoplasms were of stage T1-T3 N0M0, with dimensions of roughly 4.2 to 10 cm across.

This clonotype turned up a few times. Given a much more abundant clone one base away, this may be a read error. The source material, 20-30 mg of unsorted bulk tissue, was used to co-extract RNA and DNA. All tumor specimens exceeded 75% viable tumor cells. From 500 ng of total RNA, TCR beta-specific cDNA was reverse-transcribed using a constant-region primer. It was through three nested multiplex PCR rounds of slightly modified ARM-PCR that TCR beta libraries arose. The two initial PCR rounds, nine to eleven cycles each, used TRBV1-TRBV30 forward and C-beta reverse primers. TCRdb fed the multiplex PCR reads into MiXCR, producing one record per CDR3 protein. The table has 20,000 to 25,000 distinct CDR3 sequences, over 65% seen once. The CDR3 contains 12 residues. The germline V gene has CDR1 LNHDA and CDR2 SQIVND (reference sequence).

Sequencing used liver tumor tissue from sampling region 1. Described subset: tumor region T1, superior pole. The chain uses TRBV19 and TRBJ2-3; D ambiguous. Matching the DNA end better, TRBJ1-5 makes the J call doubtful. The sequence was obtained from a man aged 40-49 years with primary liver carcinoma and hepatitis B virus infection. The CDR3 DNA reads TGTGCCTCGAAAGTTGACGGGGATACGCAGCATTTT. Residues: CASKVDGDTQHF.